This T cell receptor beta chain is drawn from a study of blood T cell repertoires in COVID-19. In the study overall: Collection of acute and convalescent COVID-19 samples took place in the United States, Italy and Spain. Sources were T cells, B-cell-depleted T cells, or PBMCs; the material itself was cDNA or gDNA.

CDR1 and CDR2 from the germline V gene are LGHNA and YNFKEQ. The trim removed 3 bases at V and 4 bases at J, leaving 13 bases unmatched. CDR3 length: 19 amino acids. Authors' methods: Amplifying reference gene primers gave estimates of nucleated cell counts. Clones were sequenced by immunoSEQ multiplex PCR, and TCRdb holds only the in-frame ones, with some missing. V and J calls plus clone size are reproduced from that table; the DNA served to infer D and trimming. The table includes 140,000 to 150,000 clones, 79% detected once. The sequence came from a middle-aged man with active or convalescent COVID-19. The sequenced material came from peripheral blood. This chain uses TRBV4-2 with TRBJ2-5; the match to TRBD2 covers 14 bases. The CDR3 is CASSHGTSGSSGSGETQYF. CDR3 sequence (DNA): TGTGCCAGCAGCCACGGGACTAGCGGGAGTTCGGGTTCGGGAGAGACCCAGTACTTC.